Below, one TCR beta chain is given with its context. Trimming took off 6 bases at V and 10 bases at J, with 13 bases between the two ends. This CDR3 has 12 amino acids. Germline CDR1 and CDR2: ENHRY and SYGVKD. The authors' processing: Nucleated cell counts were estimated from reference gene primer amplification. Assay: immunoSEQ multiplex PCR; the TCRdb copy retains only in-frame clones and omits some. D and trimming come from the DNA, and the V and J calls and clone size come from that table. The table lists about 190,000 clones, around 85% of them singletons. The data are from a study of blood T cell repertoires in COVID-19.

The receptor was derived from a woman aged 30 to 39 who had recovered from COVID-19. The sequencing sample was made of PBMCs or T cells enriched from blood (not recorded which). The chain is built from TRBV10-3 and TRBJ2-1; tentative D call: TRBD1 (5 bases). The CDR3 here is CAIRDNREEQFF. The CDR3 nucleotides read TGTGCCATCAGGGACAACCGAGAGGAGCAGTTCTTC.